The 25 T cell receptor beta chains listed next were all sequenced from one sample in a study of CD8 T cells in Susac syndrome. The RNA input was 0.5 to 1 ug, and it was reverse transcribed with random hexamers. TCRdb redid the calling of the immunoSEQ multiplex PCR reads with MiXCR, one entry per CDR3 protein. The profile shows about 120,000 distinct CDR3 sequences, 85% to 95% of them singletons. The sequenced material came from CD4+ T cells from PBMCs. The receptors were sampled from a human donor with multiple sclerosis.

V is TRBV7-3 and J is TRBJ1-1; D not certain. The CDR3 covers 13 residues. Germline V gives CDR1 SGHTA, CDR2 FQGTGA. V lost 5 bases, J lost 0 bases, and 7 bases lay in between. Written as DNA, the CDR3 is TGTGCCAGCAGCCCAAACCTGAACACTGAAGCTTTCTTT. It yields the protein CASSPNLNTEAFF.

The chain combines TRBV19 with TRBJ2-3; TRBD1 aligns across 8 bases. CDR3 length equals 14 residues. From germline, CDR1 is LNHDA and CDR2 SQIVND (reference sequence). With 7 bases clipped from V and 3 bases from J, the junction kept 6 bases outside the gene matches. The CDR3 nucleotides are TGTGCCAGTACCGCGACAGGGGAGACAGATACGCAGTATTTT. Translated, it gives CASTATGETDTQYF.

This clonotype occurred once. This chain connects TRBV6-6 to TRBJ1-5; no firm D call. The V and J ends lost 6 bases and 1 base respectively, with 4 bases between them. The CDR3 runs 12 residues. In germline, CDR1 is MNHNY, CDR2 SVGAGI (reference sequence). The CDR3 here is CASRMSNQPQHF. The DNA for the CDR3 is TGTGCCAGCAGAATGAGCAATCAGCCCCAGCATTTT.

V usage is TRBV4-2 and J usage is TRBJ1-1; a weak D match, TRBD1 (5 bases). Trimming pared 6 bases from V and 1 base from J, leaving 15 bases between. The CDR3 has 15 residues. Germline V lookup: CDR1 LGHNA, CDR2 YNFKEQ. For the CDR3, the DNA is TGTGCCAGCAGAGGGGTAACGGTAGGGAACACTGAAGCTTTCTTT. As protein: CASRGVTVGNTEAFF.

The chain uses TRBV19 and TRBJ2-2, with D hard to call. The CDR3 spans 14 residues. Looked up from germline, CDR1 is LNHDA and CDR2 is SQIVND (reference sequence). V lost 5 bases and J 1 base, leaving 8 bases between the germline ends. The CDR3 reads CASSGVENTGELFF. CDR3 nucleotides: TGTGCCAGTAGTGGGGTCGAGAACACCGGGGAGCTGTTTTTT.

The J gene is TRBJ2-3, the V gene TRBV7-8; D is possibly TRBD1 or TRBD2 (5 bases each). Germline lookup yields CDR1 SGHVS and CDR2 FQNEAQ. The CDR3 spans 15 residues. V lost 5 bases, J lost 2 bases, and 14 bases lay in between. The CDR3 DNA is TGTGCCAGCAGCCCACGTGGGGGTTTCACAGATACGCAGTATTTT. Residues: CASSPRGGFTDTQYF.

The chain has TRBV3-1 and TRBJ1-2; D perhaps matches TRBD1 (6 bases). V was clipped by 8 bases and J by 5 bases, with 12 bases between them. Germline CDR1 LGHDT, CDR2 YNNKEL (reference sequence). This CDR3 spans 12 amino acids. CDR3 sequence: CASLGGQYGYTF. CDR3 in DNA: TGTGCCAGCCTCGGTGGACAGTATGGCTACACCTTC. The variable domain in full, with the rest retrieved from reference TRBV3-1 and TRBJ1-2, is DTAVSQTPKYLVTQMGNDKSIKCEQNLGHDTMYWYKQDSKKFLKIMFSYNNKELIINETVPNRFSPKSPDKAHLNLHINSLELGDSAVYFCASLGGQYGYTFGSGTRLTVV.

The CDR3 coding sequence is TGCGCCAGCAGGGACCGACAGGGGCCGGATTCACCCCTCCACTTT. This sequence encodes CASRDRQGPDSPLHF. The V call is TRBV5-1, the J call TRBJ1-6; 8 bases line up with TRBD1. Trimming took 5 bases from V and 8 from J; bases not matched to a gene: 9. The CDR3 runs to 15 residues. CDR1 SGHRS and CDR2 YFSETQ come from the germline V gene. Variable domain in full (rest from reference TRBV5-1 and TRBJ1-6): KAGVTQTPRYLIKTRGQQVTLSCSPISGHRSVSWYQQTPGQGLQFLFEYFSETQRNKGNFPGRFSGRQFSNSRSEMNVSTLELGDSALYLCASRDRQGPDSPLHFGNGTRLTVT.

The chain recombines TRBV12-3 or TRBV12-4 with TRBJ2-3, with 11 nucleotides matching TRBD2. The length of the CDR3 is 15 residues. The junction had 5 bases not matched to a gene; V was cut back by 3 bases and J by 6 bases. The CDR3, as DNA: TGTGCCAGCAGTTTGAGACTAGCGGGGATTGATACGCAGTATTTT. Translating gives CASSLRLAGIDTQYF.

The CDR3 region is CASSLYPETQYF. For the CDR3, the DNA is TGTGCCAGCAGCTTGTATCCGGAGACCCAGTACTTC. The chain carries TRBV5-6 and TRBJ2-5; unclear D gene. This CDR3 region has 12 residues. Trimming took 1 base from V and 5 from J, leaving 6 bases between them. Germline values: CDR1 SGHDT, CDR2 YYEEEE.

The chain is built from TRBV6-2 or TRBV6-3 and TRBJ1-5, with D possibly being TRBD1 (5 bases). The CDR3 runs 16 residues. Between the trimmed V and J ends, which lost 2 bases and 6 bases, there was a span of 17 bases. From germline, CDR1 is MNHEY and CDR2 SVGEGT. The DNA for the CDR3 is TGTGCCAGCAGTTACATATGGCAGGGAAGGACTCAGCCCCAGCATTTT. Residues: CASSYIWQGRTQPQHF.

The J gene is TRBJ2-3, the V gene TRBV15, with D hard to call. CDR1 and CDR2 (germline): LNHNV, YYDKDF (reference sequence). CDR3 size: 17 residues. V gave up 0 bases and J gave up 0 bases, with 13 bases separating them. CDR3 nucleotides: TGTGCCACCAGCAGAGATAAGGCGTCCGCGAGCACAGATACGCAGTATTTT. It is translated as CATSRDKASASTDTQYF.

The chain combines TRBV27 with TRBJ2-7; D might be TRBD1 or TRBD2, each matching 6 bases. V dropped 4 bases and J dropped 3 bases, with 16 bases sitting between them. In germline, CDR1 is MNHEY, CDR2 SMNVEV (reference sequence). This CDR3 comprises 15 residues. The CDR3 loop is CASSSLWGASYEQYF. In DNA, the CDR3 is TGTGCCAGCAGTTCCCTTTGGGGGGCTAGCTACGAGCAGTACTTC.

The V gene is TRBV7-2, the J gene TRBJ1-6; possible D gene TRBD1, 6 bases. The CDR3 runs to 13 residues. Between the trimmed V and J ends, which lost 5 bases and 8 bases, there was a span of 10 bases. Germline V CDR1 and CDR2: SGHTA, FQGNSA. CDR3 sequence reads: CASSNHRDSPLHF. CDR3 DNA: TGTGCCAGCAGCAACCACAGGGATTCACCCCTCCACTTT.

The genes are TRBV4-3 and TRBJ1-5; possibly TRBD1 for D (5 bases). The CDR3 has 17 amino acids. The germline gives CDR1 LGHNA, CDR2 YSLEER. Trimming pared 0 bases from V and 9 bases from J, leaving 21 bases between. CDR3 loop: CASSQDNRQVPQGPQHF. The CDR3 coding sequence is TGCGCCAGCAGCCAAGATAACCGGCAGGTCCCTCAGGGGCCCCAGCATTTT.

This clonotype came up a few times. The rearrangement uses TRBV10-3 and TRBJ2-3; D is perhaps TRBD2 (6 bases). Per the germline V gene, CDR1 is ENHRY and CDR2 is SYGVKD. The CDR3 runs to 11 residues. With 6 bases removed from V and 7 bases from J, the gap between germline ends came to 8 bases. In DNA, the CDR3 is TGTGCCATCAGCCGGGACTATACGCAGTATTTT. As protein: CAISRDYTQYF.

The gene calls are TRBV3-1 and TRBJ2-5; the D is unclear. V lost 0 bases, J lost 4 bases, and 12 bases lay in between. The CDR3 length is 15 residues. Germline CDR1 reads LGHDT; CDR2 reads YNNKEL (reference sequence). CDR3 DNA sequence: TGTGCCAGCAGCCAAGATATAGGGTACCGAGAGACCCAGTACTTC. Residues: CASSQDIGYRETQYF.

This clonotype has only one observation. The gene calls are TRBV6-5 and TRBJ2-3, with 13 bases identical to TRBD2. J was trimmed by 6 bases and V by 6 bases; bases with no gene match: 6. CDR1 is MNHEY, CDR2 SVGAGI, per germline. The CDR3 spans 15 residues. The CDR3 spells CASSPGTSGVDTQYF. DNA of the CDR3: TGTGCCAGCAGCCCCGGGACTAGCGGGGTTGATACGCAGTATTTT.

The table lists this clonotype with a count of one. The chain links TRBV12-3 or TRBV12-4 to TRBJ1-6; the D is unclear. The CDR3 consists of 14 residues. V was trimmed by 7 bases and J by 3 bases, leaving 10 bases between them. CDR3 DNA sequence: TGTGCCAGCACCCCTGGAGGCTATAATTCACCCCTCCACTTT. The encoded protein is CASTPGGYNSPLHF.

The table lists this clonotype with a count of one. The genes are TRBV14 and TRBJ1-1, with TRBD1 as a possible D gene (6 bases). Germline CDR1 is SGHDN and CDR2 is FVKESK. Trimming left V 0 bases short and J 7 bases short, with 18 bases between. The CDR3 spans 16 residues. CDR3: CASSQDLDRSRSEAFF. DNA of the CDR3: TGTGCCAGCAGCCAAGATCTGGACAGAAGTCGGAGTGAAGCTTTCTTT.

The chain joins TRBV7-9 to TRBJ2-1, with 8 positions matching TRBD1. Per the germline V gene, CDR1 is SEHNR and CDR2 is FQNEAQ (reference sequence). The CDR3 contains 14 residues. Germline trimming cut 6 bases from V and 6 bases from J; bases unmatched to any gene: 7. CDR3 DNA: TGTGCCAGCAGTCCGGACAGGGTGGCCAATGAGCAGTTCTTC. As protein: CASSPDRVANEQFF.

DNA of the CDR3: TGTGCCACCAGCCGGGACGGCAATCAGCCCCAGCATTTT. Protein sequence: CATSRDGNQPQHF. This rearrangement joins TRBV15 to TRBJ1-5; D is perhaps TRBD1 (5 bases). V was shortened by 5 bases and J by 2 bases, with 7 bases between the two germline ends. In germline, CDR1 is LNHNV, CDR2 YYDKDF (reference sequence). The CDR3 spans 13 residues.

V is TRBV9 and J is TRBJ2-3; D unresolved. The CDR3 has 15 amino acids. The germline V gene encodes CDR1 SGDLS and CDR2 YYNGEE. V gave up 2 bases and J gave up 4 bases, with 14 bases separating them. CDR3 nucleotides: TGTGCCAGCAGCGTGGACCCTTCCCCCTCAGATACGCAGTATTTT. It specifies CASSVDPSPSDTQYF.

CDR3 sequence: CASSLEGARNQPQHF. The CDR3 region has the DNA TGCGCCAGCAGCTTGGAGGGGGCCCGCAATCAGCCCCAGCATTTT. V is TRBV5-1 and J is TRBJ1-5; 7 bases align to TRBD1. Germline V gives CDR1 SGHRS, CDR2 YFSETQ. J was trimmed by 2 bases and V by 0 bases; bases with no gene match: 2. The CDR3 totals 15 residues.

The genes are TRBV20-1 and TRBJ1-1; TRBD1 agrees at 10 bases. V lost 3 bases, J lost 5 bases, and 9 bases stayed unmatched. The CDR3 has 15 amino acids. Germline-derived CDR1 and CDR2 are DFQATT and SNEGSKA (reference sequence). The CDR3 nucleotides read TGCAGTGCTAGTTCTCCGGGACAGGGGAGGACTGAAGCTTTCTTT. Residues: CSASSPGQGRTEAFF.